The sample holds a few counts of the clone carrying this TCR beta chain. One end of the junction fails to match germline, which may point to a read error. All patients reached thyroid surgery having received no treatment beforehand. These data originate in a study of metastatic and nonmetastatic thyroid tumors. Study at large: Comparison of repertoires was carried out across blood and tumor or nodule tissue from malignant and benign thyroid patients.

Source study methods: Using the CDR3 differences seen across clinicopathological groups, the authors built a distant-metastasis classifier for papillary thyroid cancer, which was meant to discriminate distant-metastatic patients. TCRdb re-clonotyped the PCR reads via MiXCR. Clone size and V and J calls follow TCRdb, not the original study. The profile covers over 30,000 clones, with about a fifth appearing a single time and around 3% taken by the ten largest. The V gene's germline CDR1 is SGHVS and CDR2 FQNEAQ. The CDR3 totals 11 residues. Sequencing was performed on tumor tissue. This TCR came from a male donor with papillary thyroid cancer or a benign thyroid nodule (not recorded which). Some clones in this sample may be carry-over from other donors' samples. The rearrangement uses TRBV7-8 and TRBJ2-1; no reliable D call. Here the CDR3 reads CASIYYNDQFF. CDR3 sequence (DNA): TGTGCCAGCATCTACTACAATGATCAGTTCTTC.